These T cell receptor beta chains were read from a single sample in a study of sequential checkpoint blockade in melanoma. Only in-frame clones appear in the TCRdb table, and some are missing; sequencing was by immunoSEQ multiplex PCR. The repertoire holds thousands of clones, about a fifth seen once, with 6.5% to 8% in the top ten. This specimen consisted of tumor tissue (inferred from file names), obtained from a patient given nivolumab and ipilimumab in sequence. The receptors stem from a human donor with melanoma. Both conserved end residues are part of each CDR3. The D gene is left open where the match is weak. A clone size is listed for some rows: how often the clone was seen (once, few, many), or a class if it is expanded.

>TRBV28|few|TRBD1|16|TRBJ2-7
TGTGCCAGCAGCTCGACAGGGTCGGGGCGCTCCTACGAGCAGTACTTC
CASSSTGSGRSYEQYF
>TRBV30|NA|TRBD1|14|TRBJ1-4
TGTGCCTGGAGATACGGGACAGGGCATGAAAAACTGTTTTTT
CAWRYGTGHEKLFF
>TRBV19|NA|TRBD2|15|TRBJ2-3
TGTGCCAGTAGTATCAGCGGGGGGGAGGCAGGTACGCAGTATTTT
CASSISGGEAGTQYF
>TRBV11-3|medium-sized|TRBD1|14|TRBJ1-1
TGTGCCAGCAGCCCAACAGGGGGTTTATCTGAAGCTTTCTTT
CASSPTGGLSEAFF
>TRBV30|NA|NA|12|TRBJ2-3
TGTGCCTGGAGTGTACAACTGGGTACGCAGTATTTT
CAWSVQLGTQYF
>TRBV11-3|few|NA|15|TRBJ2-1
TGTGCCAGCAGCAATAGCCTAAGCTCCTACAATGAGCAGTTCTTC
CASSNSLSSYNEQFF
>TRBV5-1|once|TRBD2|15|TRBJ2-1
TGCGCCAGCAGCTTTTCGGGACTAGCGGGGGATGAGCAGTTCTTC
CASSFSGLAGDEQFF
>TRBV29-1|NA|NA|12|TRBJ2-7
TGCAGCGTTGAAGAAACCGACTACGAGCAGTACTTC
CSVEETDYEQYF
>TRBV11-3|many|TRBD2|15|TRBJ2-5
TGTGCCAGCAGCTTAGAACGGGGGGTGGAAGAGACCCAGTACTTC
CASSLERGVEETQYF
>TRBV11-3|many|NA|15|TRBJ2-5
TGTGCCAGCAGCCCCCTTCCGGGGTCGGGAGAGACCCAGTACTTC
CASSPLPGSGETQYF
>TRBV11-3|many|NA|17|TRBJ2-4
TGTGCCAGCAGCTTGTCTGGTAGCCGCGACCCCAAAAACATTCAGTACTTC
CASSLSGSRDPKNIQYF
>TRBV6-8|few|NA|16|TRBJ1-5
TGTGCCAGCAGGCAGCCCGGGACAAGTAGCAATCAGCCCCAGCATTTT
CASRQPGTSSNQPQHF
>TRBV9|few|NA|14|TRBJ2-5
TGTGCCAGCAGCACGGGGCCCTCCCAAGAGACCCAGTACTTC
CASSTGPSQETQYF
>TRBV6-8|NA|NA|13|TRBJ1-6
TGTGCCAGCAGCGAGAACAGGGATTCACCCCTCCACTTT
CASSENRDSPLHF
>TRBV19|NA|NA|17|TRBJ2-4
TGTGCCAGTAGTATCCGGGTTACAGGGCGCGTCAAAAACATTCAGTACTTC
CASSIRVTGRVKNIQYF
>TRBV5-1|NA|TRBD2|16|TRBJ2-3
TGCGCCAGCAGCTGGGGGAGGGGCAAAGGCACAGATACGCAGTATTTT
CASSWGRGKGTDTQYF
>TRBV5-1|NA|NA|14|TRBJ2-2
TGCGCCAGCAGTCCACAACAGGGTACCGGGGAGCTGTTTTTT
CASSPQQGTGELFF
>TRBV6-8|NA|TRBD2|14|TRBJ2-3
TGTGCCAGCAGGATACGGACTAGCAGAGATACGCAGTATTTT
CASRIRTSRDTQYF
>TRBV11-3|many|NA|14|TRBJ1-2
TGTGCCAGCAGCTTAGATCCCACGTTCTATGGCTACACCTTC
CASSLDPTFYGYTF
>TRBV6-8|NA|TRBD2|18|TRBJ2-1
TGTGCCAGCAGTTACCGCGGGAGACGCACCAGCTCCTACAATGAGCAGTTCTTC
CASSYRGRRTSSYNEQFF
>TRBV14|NA|TRBD1|15|TRBJ2-7
TGTGCCAGCAGCCTCGGGACAGGGTACGACAACGAGCAGTACTTC
CASSLGTGYDNEQYF
>TRBV14|once|NA|13|TRBJ1-5
TGTGCCAGCAGCCAAGCTGGAGGTCAGCCCCAGCATTTT
CASSQAGGQPQHF
>TRBV19|NA|TRBD1|14|TRBJ1-5
TGTGCCACCTCACAGGGGAGGGGTCCTCAGCCCCAGCATTTT
CATSQGRGPQPQHF
>TRBV30|NA|NA|16|TRBJ1-4
TGTGCCTGGAGACGGGGTTCCTTTACAACTAATGAAAAACTGTTTTTT
CAWRRGSFTTNEKLFF
>TRBV11-3|many|NA|15|TRBJ1-2
TGTGCCAGCAGTACTCCTAGAGGGGTTAACTATGGCTACACCTTC
CASSTPRGVNYGYTF
>TRBV11-3|medium-sized|NA|16|TRBJ1-1
TGTGCCAGCAGCCAGGGGCCTTCGGGGTCGGGAACTGAAGCTTTCTTT
CASSQGPSGSGTEAFF
>TRBV18|NA|NA|15|TRBJ2-1
TGTGCCAGCTCACCTCCCTCAAGACAACGCAATGAGCAGTTCTTC
CASSPPSRQRNEQFF
>TRBV11-3|medium-sized|NA|15|TRBJ1-4
TGTGCCAGCAGCGGCCAACAGGGAACTAATGAAAAACTGTTTTTT
CASSGQQGTNEKLFF
>TRBV11-3|few|TRBD2|15|TRBJ2-1
TGTGCCAGCAGCTTAGGCTCAAGCGGGGGTGGTGAGCAGTTCTTC
CASSLGSSGGGEQFF
>TRBV28|NA|NA|13|TRBJ1-4
TGTGCCAGCAGTTTACAGGGGAGCGAAAAACTGTTTTTT
CASSLQGSEKLFF
>TRBV6-8|NA|NA|16|TRBJ1-1
TGTGCCAGCAGTCCTCGCGGACTGGGGCTAAACACTGAAGCTTTCTTT
CASSPRGLGLNTEAFF
>TRBV6-4|few|NA|11|TRBJ1-1
TGTGCCATCAGCAGGGGAACTGAAGCTTTCTTT
CAISRGTEAFF
>TRBV11-3|many|TRBD1|14|TRBJ2-7
TGTGCCAGCAGCTTGCCGGGACAGGGCTACGAGCAGTACTTC
CASSLPGQGYEQYF
>TRBV19|NA|NA|16|TRBJ1-3
TGTGCCAGTACCCTCTCCGGTCAAAATCATAGAAACACCATATATTTT
CASTLSGQNHRNTIYF
>TRBV5-1|few|TRBD2|15|TRBJ2-1
TGCGCCAGCAGCCGGACTAGCGGGAATTACAATGAGCAGTTCTTC
CASSRTSGNYNEQFF
>TRBV6-8|few|NA|12|TRBJ1-1
TGTGCCAGCAGTTACGTGGCAACTGAAGCTTTCTTT
CASSYVATEAFF
>TRBV11-3|many|NA|14|TRBJ2-5
TGTGCCAGCAGCTTGGGGGGCAGTGCGGAGACCCAGTACTTC
CASSLGGSAETQYF
>TRBV6-8|NA|TRBD2|15|TRBJ2-2
TGTGCCAGCAGTGAGCGGGGGGGGAACACCGGGGAGCTGTTTTTT
CASSERGGNTGELFF
>TRBV11-3|many|NA|15|TRBJ2-5
TGTGCCAGCAGCGCTGGGACTGTCTCCCGAGAGACCCAGTACTTC
CASSAGTVSRETQYF
>TRBV18|NA|NA|16|TRBJ1-3
TGTGCCAGCTCACCAATGGGGGCCGACTCTGGAAACACCATATATTTT
CASSPMGADSGNTIYF
>TRBV6-8|medium-sized|NA|12|TRBJ2-2
TGTGCCAGCGGACCCTACACCGGGGAGCTGTTTTTT
CASGPYTGELFF
>TRBV11-3|medium-sized|NA|15|TRBJ1-3
TGTGCCAGCAGCCCAAGGGGTTCGGGGGGAAACACCATATATTTT
CASSPRGSGGNTIYF
>TRBV18|NA|NA|14|TRBJ1-2
TGTGCCAGCTCACCAGGGGGGTCTGGATATGGCTACACCTTC
CASSPGGSGYGYTF
>TRBV18|once|NA|12|TRBJ2-3
TGTGCCAGCCTTTCACCATCAGATACGCAGTATTTT
CASLSPSDTQYF
>TRBV18|NA|NA|13|TRBJ2-5
TGTGCCAGCTCACCTTCACCATTTGAGACCCAGTACTTC
CASSPSPFETQYF
>TRBV4-1|few|NA|13|TRBJ1-2
TGCGCCAGCAGCCAATTAGGGGTTTATGGCTACACCTTC
CASSQLGVYGYTF
>TRBV4-1|few|TRBD1|16|TRBJ2-1
TGCGCCAGCAGCCTAATACACAGGGGGGCTGACAATGAGCAGTTCTTC
CASSLIHRGADNEQFF
>TRBV30|NA|NA|12|TRBJ1-4
TGTGCCTGGGCCGGGGGTAATGAAAAACTGTTTTTT
CAWAGGNEKLFF
>TRBV5-1|NA|TRBD1|16|TRBJ1-1
TGCGCCAGCAGCTTGTCGGTACAGGGGAGGAACACTGAAGCTTTCTTT
CASSLSVQGRNTEAFF
>TRBV10-3|NA|NA|13|TRBJ1-1
TGTGCCATCAGTGAGTCGGATGGGGGTGAAGCTTTCTTT
CAISESDGGEAFF
>TRBV6-1|NA|NA|17|TRBJ2-5
TGTGCCAGCAGTGAAGTTCGGGGGCCCGCACGTCCAGAGACCCAGTACTTC
CASSEVRGPARPETQYF
>TRBV7-2|many|NA|13|TRBJ1-1
TGTGCCAGCAGCTTTCTGCGTCAGCCTGAAGCTTTCTTT
CASSFLRQPEAFF
>TRBV11-3|medium-sized|NA|14|TRBJ1-6
TGTGCCAGCAGCTTAGTTATGTTTAATTCACCCCTCCACTTT
CASSLVMFNSPLHF
>TRBV11-3|medium-sized|NA|17|TRBJ2-2
TGTGCCAGCAGCTTAGAGGCTTCTAGCTCGTGGACCGGGGAGCTGTTTTTT
CASSLEASSSWTGELFF
>TRBV6-8|few|TRBD1|15|TRBJ1-1
TGTGCCATCACCCGAACCGGGACAGGGAACACTGAAGCTTTCTTT
CAITRTGTGNTEAFF
>TRBV14|NA|NA|13|TRBJ2-5
TGTGCCAGCAATGGACATCTCCAAGAGACCCAGTACTTC
CASNGHLQETQYF
>TRBV11-3|medium-sized|NA|15|TRBJ1-1
TGTGCCAGCAGCTTGGTCGGACGGATGAACACTGAAGCTTTCTTT
CASSLVGRMNTEAFF
>TRBV11-3|medium-sized|NA|15|TRBJ2-6
TGTGCCAGCAGCTCCGCAGGGGCTGGGGCCAACGTCCTGACTTTC
CASSSAGAGANVLTF